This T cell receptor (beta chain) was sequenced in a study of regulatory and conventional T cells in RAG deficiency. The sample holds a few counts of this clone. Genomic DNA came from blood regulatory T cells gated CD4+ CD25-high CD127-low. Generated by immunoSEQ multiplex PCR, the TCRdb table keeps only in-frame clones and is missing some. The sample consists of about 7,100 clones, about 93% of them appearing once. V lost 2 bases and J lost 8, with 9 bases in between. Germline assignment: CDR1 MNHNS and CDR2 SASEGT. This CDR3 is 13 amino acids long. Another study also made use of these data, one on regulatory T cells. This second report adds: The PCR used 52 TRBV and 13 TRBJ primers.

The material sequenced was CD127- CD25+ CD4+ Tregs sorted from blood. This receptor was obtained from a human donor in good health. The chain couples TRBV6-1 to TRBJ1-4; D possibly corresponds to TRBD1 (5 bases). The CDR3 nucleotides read TGTGCCAGCAGTGAACCAGACAGCGAAAAACTGTTTTTT. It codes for CASSEPDSEKLFF.